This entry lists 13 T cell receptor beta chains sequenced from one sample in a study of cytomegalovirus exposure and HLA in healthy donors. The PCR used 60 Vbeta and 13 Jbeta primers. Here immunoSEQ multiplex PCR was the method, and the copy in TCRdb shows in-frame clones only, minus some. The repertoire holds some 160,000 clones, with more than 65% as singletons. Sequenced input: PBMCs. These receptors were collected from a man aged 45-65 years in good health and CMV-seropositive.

The CDR3 DNA follows: TGTGCCAGTTACGGGGGTTTCACTGAAGCTTTCTTT. Protein product: CASYGGFTEAFF. This chain connects TRBV19 to TRBJ1-1; tentatively, D is TRBD1 (5 bases). Trimming removed 8 bases from V and 4 bases from J, with 11 bases in between. Germline CDR1 reads LNHDA; CDR2 reads SQIVND (reference sequence). The CDR3 sequence is 12 residues long.

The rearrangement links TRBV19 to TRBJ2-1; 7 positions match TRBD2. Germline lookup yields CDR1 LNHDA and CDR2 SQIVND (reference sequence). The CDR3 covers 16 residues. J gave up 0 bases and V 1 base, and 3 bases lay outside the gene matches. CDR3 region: CASSIVRGSSYNEQFF. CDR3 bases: TGTGCCAGTAGTATAGTCCGCGGGAGCTCCTACAATGAGCAGTTCTTC.

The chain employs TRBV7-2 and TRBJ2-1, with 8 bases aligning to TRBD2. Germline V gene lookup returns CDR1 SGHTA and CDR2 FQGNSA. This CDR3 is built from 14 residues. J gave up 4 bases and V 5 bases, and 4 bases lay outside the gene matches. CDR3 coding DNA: TGTGCCAGCAGCACGGGGGGGCTGTACAATGAGCAGTTCTTC. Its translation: CASSTGGLYNEQFF.

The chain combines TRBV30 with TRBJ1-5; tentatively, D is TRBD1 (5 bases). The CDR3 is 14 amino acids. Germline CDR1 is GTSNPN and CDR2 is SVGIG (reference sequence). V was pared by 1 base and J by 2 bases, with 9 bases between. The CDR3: CAWSGWGGNQPQHF. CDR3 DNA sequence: TGTGCCTGGAGTGGGTGGGGGGGCAATCAGCCCCAGCATTTT. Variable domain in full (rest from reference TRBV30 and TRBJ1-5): SQTIHQWPATLVQPVGSPLSLECTVEGTSNPNLYWYRQAAGRGLQLLFYSVGIGQISSEVPQNLSASRPQDRQFILSSKKLLLSDSGFYLCAWSGWGGNQPQHFGDGTRLSIL.

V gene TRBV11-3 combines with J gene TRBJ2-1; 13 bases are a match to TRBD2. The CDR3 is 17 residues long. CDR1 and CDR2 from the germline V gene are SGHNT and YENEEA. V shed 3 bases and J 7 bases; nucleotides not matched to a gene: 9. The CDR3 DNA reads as TGTGCCAGCAGCTTTTTCCCCGGACTAGCGGGGGAAAATGAGCAGTTCTTC. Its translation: CASSFFPGLAGENEQFF.

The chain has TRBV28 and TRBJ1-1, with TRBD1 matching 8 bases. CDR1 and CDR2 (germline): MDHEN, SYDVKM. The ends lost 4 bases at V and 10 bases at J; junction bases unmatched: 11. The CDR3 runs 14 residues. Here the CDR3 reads CASSSHGQGERAFF. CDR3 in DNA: TGTGCCAGCAGTTCCCATGGACAGGGCGAGAGAGCTTTCTTT. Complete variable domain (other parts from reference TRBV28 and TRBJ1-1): DVKVTQSSRYLVKRTGEKVFLECVQDMDHENMFWYRQDPGLGLRLIYFSYDVKMKEKGDIPEGYSVSREKKERFSLILESASTNQTSMYLCASSSHGQGERAFFGQGTRLTVV.

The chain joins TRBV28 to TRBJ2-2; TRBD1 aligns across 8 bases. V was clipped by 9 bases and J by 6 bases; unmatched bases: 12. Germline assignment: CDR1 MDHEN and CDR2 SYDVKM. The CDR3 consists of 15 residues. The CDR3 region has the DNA TGTGCCAGTACCGGGACAGGACTTGGTTCCGGGGAGCTGTTTTTT. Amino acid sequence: CASTGTGLGSGELFF.

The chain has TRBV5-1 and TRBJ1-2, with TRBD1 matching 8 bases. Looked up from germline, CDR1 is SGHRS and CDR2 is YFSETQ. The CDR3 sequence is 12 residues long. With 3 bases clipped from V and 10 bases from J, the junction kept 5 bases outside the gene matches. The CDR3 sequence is CASSSRTGNYTF. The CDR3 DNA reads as TGCGCCAGCAGCTCAAGGACAGGGAACTACACCTTC.

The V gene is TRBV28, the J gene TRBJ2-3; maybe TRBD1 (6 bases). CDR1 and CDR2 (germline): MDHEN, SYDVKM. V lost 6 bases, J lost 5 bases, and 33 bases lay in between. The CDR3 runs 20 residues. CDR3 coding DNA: TGTGCCAGCAGCCCCAATGGGGGCTTCAGTTCCAACAGGGTTGGAGATACGCAGTATTTT. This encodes CASSPNGGFSSNRVGDTQYF.

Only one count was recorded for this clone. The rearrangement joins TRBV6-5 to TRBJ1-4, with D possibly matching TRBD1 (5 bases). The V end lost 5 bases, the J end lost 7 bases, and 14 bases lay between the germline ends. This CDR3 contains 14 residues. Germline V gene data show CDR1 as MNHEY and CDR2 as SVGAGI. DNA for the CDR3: TGTGCCAGCAGTCTAACAGGAGGGCGTGAAAAACTGTTTTTT. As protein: CASSLTGGREKLFF.

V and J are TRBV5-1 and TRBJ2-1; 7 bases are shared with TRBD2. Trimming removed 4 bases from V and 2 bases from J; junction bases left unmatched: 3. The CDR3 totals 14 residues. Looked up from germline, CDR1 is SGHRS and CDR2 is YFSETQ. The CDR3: CASSGGETYNEQFF. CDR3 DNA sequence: TGCGCCAGCAGCGGGGGGGAAACCTACAATGAGCAGTTCTTC.

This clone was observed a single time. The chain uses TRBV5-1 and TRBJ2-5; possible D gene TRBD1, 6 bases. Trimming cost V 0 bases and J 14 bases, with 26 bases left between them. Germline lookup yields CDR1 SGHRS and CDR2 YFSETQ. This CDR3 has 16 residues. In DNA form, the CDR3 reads TGCGCCAGCAGCTTGGATGGGACACCGCCTCTAGACCTACCATACTTC. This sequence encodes CASSLDGTPPLDLPYF.

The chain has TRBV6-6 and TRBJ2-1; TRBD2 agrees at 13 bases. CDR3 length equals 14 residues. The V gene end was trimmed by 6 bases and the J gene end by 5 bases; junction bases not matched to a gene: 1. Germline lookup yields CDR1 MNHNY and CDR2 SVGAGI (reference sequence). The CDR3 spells CASRGTSGDNEQFF. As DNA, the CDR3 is TGTGCCAGCAGGGGGACTAGCGGGGACAATGAGCAGTTCTTC.